The source of this T cell receptor beta chain is a study of T-cell reconstitution after alpha-beta-depleted transplantation in children. Study-wide findings and caveats: It was newly produced T cells that mostly accounted for T-cell counts and diversity one year after transplant.

Between the trimmed V and J ends, which lost 6 bases and 0 bases, there was a span of 12 bases. CDR3 length: 14 residues. Germline CDR1 MNHNS, CDR2 SASEGT. The authors prepared the TCRbeta library with unique molecular identifiers. TCRdb used MiXCR to reprocess the PCR reads, holding one entry per CDR3 protein. The data show some 450,000 distinct CDR3 sequences, over 40% seen once. This clonotype was counted at least ten times. Its antigen is still unknown. Sequencing used PBMCs, obtained before TCRalphabeta/CD19-depleted stem cell transplant. The clonotype originates from a girl between 2 and 10 years old with aplastic anemia, due to receive a stem cell transplant. The V gene is TRBV6-1, the J gene TRBJ2-7; D gene uncertain. The CDR3 region has the DNA TGTGCCAGCAGCCTTCTAGGGTACTCCTACGAGCAGTACTTC. Protein sequence: CASSLLGYSYEQYF.